This TCR beta chain comes out of a study of T-cell reconstitution after alpha-beta-depleted transplantation in children. Broader study findings: Surviving recipient T cells and intrathymic progenitors accounted for some patients' high TCRbeta diversity at day 60.

The sample holds many counts of this clonotype. Antigen: not known. Germline-derived CDR1 and CDR2 are SGHRS and YFSETQ. This CDR3 spans 14 amino acids. Trimming pared 3 bases from V and 4 bases from J, leaving 14 bases between. The authors prepared the TCRbeta library with unique molecular identifiers. TCRdb itself ran the PCR reads through MiXCR, one entry per CDR3 protein. Among roughly 250,000 distinct CDR3 sequences listed, around 7.8% were seen once. The chain carries TRBV5-1 and TRBJ2-7, with D perhaps assigned TRBD1 or TRBD2 (5 bases each). Sequenced material: PBMCs, mostly from graft donor cells, taken 180 days after TCRalphabeta/CD19-depleted stem cell transplant. The sequence came from a male patient younger than 18 who had a stem cell transplant for acute lymphoblastic leukemia, so the T cells may come from the graft donor. In nucleotides, the CDR3 is TGCGCCAGCAGCTCACGAAGCGGACAATACGAGCAGTACTTC. Protein: CASSSRSGQYEQYF.